The 8 T cell receptor beta chains below were found in one sample sequenced in a study of T-cell reconstitution after alpha-beta-depleted transplantation in children. Using unique molecular identifiers, the investigators prepared the TCRbeta library. MiXCR, run by TCRdb on the PCR reads, gives a single entry per CDR3 protein. The table has nearly 250,000 distinct CDR3 sequences, 7.5% to 9.5% seen once. The source material was PBMCs, mostly from graft donor cells, sampled 180 days after TCRalphabeta/CD19-depleted stem cell transplant. These receptors were collected from a male patient aged 5 to 17 who had a stem cell transplant for acute lymphoblastic leukemia, so the T cells may come from the graft donor.

In its sample, this clonotype was seen many times. The V gene is TRBV6-5, the J gene TRBJ2-7, with TRBD2 as a possible D gene (6 bases). Trimming took off 0 bases at V and 9 bases at J, with 15 bases between the two ends. Germline CDR1 MNHEY, CDR2 SVGAGI. The CDR3 length is 14 residues. In DNA, the CDR3 is TGTGCCAGCAGTTACTCGATCGGAGGGGCACTGCAGTACTTC. It translates to CASSYSIGGALQYF.

In the case of this clonotype: Given a much more abundant clone one base away, this may be a read error. V is TRBV9 and J is TRBJ2-7; D is possibly TRBD1 or TRBD2 (5 bases each). Germline assignment: CDR1 SGDLS and CDR2 YYNGEE. V gave up 4 bases and J gave up 3 bases, with 14 bases separating them. CDR3 length: 14 residues. The CDR3 here is CASSLGVHGYEQYF. The CDR3, as DNA: TGTGCCAGCAGCTTGGGGGTTCATGGCTACGAGCAGTACTTC.

This clonotype was found many times. The chain joins TRBV11-2 to TRBJ2-5; D perhaps matches TRBD2 (7 bases). The CDR3 contains 16 residues. V lost 4 bases and J lost 4, with 19 bases in between. Germline CDR1 SGHAT, CDR2 FQNNGV. Here the CDR3 DNA reads TGTGCCAGCAGCTCGCCGGGGGGCGGCGGGGGAGAGACCCAGTACTTC. Residues: CASSSPGGGGGETQYF. The whole variable domain, filled in from reference TRBV11-2 and TRBJ2-5, reads EAGVAQSPRYKIIEKRQSVAFWCNPISGHATLYWYQQILGQGPKLLIQFQNNGVVDDSQLPKDRFSAERLKGVDSTLKIQPAKLEDSAVYLCASSSPGGGGGETQYFGPGTRLLVL.

Many counts were recorded for this clonotype. The genes are TRBV5-1 and TRBJ2-1; TRBD1 matches 7 bases. This CDR3 has 15 amino acids. Germline loops: CDR1 SGHRS, CDR2 YFSETQ. V trimming: 4 bases; J trimming: 1 base; junction bases outside the gene matches: 5. The CDR3 spells CASSTEGASYNEQFF. The CDR3 DNA sequence: TGCGCCAGCAGCACCGAGGGGGCATCCTACAATGAGCAGTTCTTC.

This clonotype was found many times. This chain uses TRBV28 with TRBJ1-2; D unresolved. Trimming took 2 bases from V and 6 from J, leaving 19 bases between them. This CDR3 has 16 residues. Germline loops: CDR1 MDHEN, CDR2 SYDVKM. The CDR3 region is CASSLDKVAPPDGYTF. The CDR3, as DNA: TGTGCCAGCAGTTTAGATAAGGTAGCTCCACCCGATGGCTACACCTTC.

This clonotype was detected only a few times. This chain joins TRBV28 and TRBJ2-6; no reliable D call. Germline loops: CDR1 MDHEN, CDR2 SYDVKM. This CDR3 comprises 15 residues. Trimming took 6 bases from V and 0 from J, leaving 9 bases between them. CDR3 in amino acids: CASSRLHSGANVLTF. The CDR3 DNA reads as TGTGCCAGCAGCCGCCTTCACTCTGGGGCCAACGTCCTGACTTTC.

This clonotype was counted many times. The genes are TRBV12-3 or TRBV12-4 and TRBJ1-2; D gene unclear. Trimming shortened V by 2 bases and J by 6 bases, and 13 bases separated the two germline ends. CDR3 length equals 14 residues. CDR3 loop: CASSLRLGGNGYTF. The CDR3 DNA is TGTGCCAGCAGTTTAAGATTGGGAGGGAATGGCTACACCTTC.

About this clonotype: This likely stems from a read error, as it lies one base from a far larger clone. Here the CDR3 DNA reads TGTGCCAGTTCCCTCCGGGGGCCCTACGACCAGTACTTC. Translating it yields CASSLRGPYDQYF. This rearrangement joins TRBV27 to TRBJ2-7; D may correspond to TRBD1 or TRBD2 (6 bases each). The CDR3 extends over 13 amino acids. CDR1 MNHEY and CDR2 SMNVEV come from the germline V gene (reference sequence).